These 19 T cell receptor beta chains came from one sample sequenced in a study of T cell repertoires in cytomegalovirus infection (dated by TCRdb to 2018 to 2020). The reads were generated on an Illumina HiSeq 1500. TCRdb reprocessed the public reads (quality trimming at Q25 with fastp, clone calling with MiXCR) and kept in-frame beta chains. Each record represents a unique CDR3 protein, reported with the most common genes and DNA among its rows. This sample gives 200,000 to 300,000 distinct CDR3 sequences in total; roughly an eighth of them show up just once. Around 8.8% of the sample comes from the top ten. Sequenced input: PBMCs. The receptors here all came from a human donor in good health (CMV status not recorded). Some clones in this sample may be carry-over from other donors' samples.

V gene TRBV29-1 combines with J gene TRBJ2-1; TRBD1 or TRBD2 may be the D gene (5 bases each). The germline gives CDR1 SQVTM, CDR2 ANQGSEA. Trimming removed 7 bases at V and 4 bases at J, with 5 bases between. This CDR3 region has 10 residues. The CDR3 DNA sequence: TGCAGCGGGGGGTACAATGAGCAGTTCTTC. Translating gives CSGGYNEQFF.

This clonotype was detected only a few times. The gene calls are TRBV11-2 and TRBJ2-1, with 12 bases identical to TRBD2. This CDR3 is built from 18 residues. Germline CDR1 is SGHAT and CDR2 is FQNNGV. V lost 2 bases to trimming and J lost 4 bases; unmatched junction nucleotides: 9. CDR3 nucleotide sequence: TGTGCCAGCAGCTTACGAATGGGACTAGCGGGCGCATACAATGAGCAGTTCTTC. Its translation: CASSLRMGLAGAYNEQFF.

The chain carries TRBV7-2 and TRBJ2-1, with D uncertain. The germline gives CDR1 SGHTA, CDR2 FQGNSA. The CDR3 loop spans 13 amino acids. Trimming removed 3 bases from V and 8 bases from J, with 11 bases in between. The CDR3 bases are TGTGCCAGCAGCTTGGCATTCATGTATGAGCAGTTCTTC. Its translation: CASSLAFMYEQFF. Variable domain in full (rest from reference TRBV7-2 and TRBJ2-1): GAGVSQSPSNKVTEKGKDVELRCDPISGHTALYWYRQSLGQGLEFLIYFQGNSAPDKSGLPSDRFSAERTGGSVSTLTIQRTQQEDSAVYLCASSLAFMYEQFFGPGTRLTVL.

This clonotype was seen repeatedly, ten times or more. J is TRBJ1-1 and V is TRBV10-3; D may be TRBD1 (5 bases). The CDR3 is made up of 13 amino acids. V was cut by 7 bases and J by 5 bases, with 14 bases left in between. CDR1 is ENHRY and CDR2 is SYGVKD in the germline V gene. CDR3 sequence (DNA): TGTGCCATCATCACGTCGGGGGGAACTGAAGCTTTCTTT. Protein product: CAIITSGGTEAFF.

This clonotype was found many times. This chain links TRBV7-2 with TRBJ1-5; TRBD1 aligns across 9 bases. V lost 6 bases, J lost 7 bases, and 10 bases stayed unmatched. Per germline, CDR1 SGHTA and CDR2 FQGNSA. This CDR3 has 15 residues. The CDR3: CASRTGTGLVQPQHF. CDR3 bases: TGTGCCAGCAGAACCGGGACAGGGTTGGTCCAGCCCCAGCATTTT. Supplemented by reference TRBV7-2 and TRBJ1-5, the full variable domain reads GAGVSQSPSNKVTEKGKDVELRCDPISGHTALYWYRQSLGQGLEFLIYFQGNSAPDKSGLPSDRFSAERTGGSVSTLTIQRTQQEDSAVYLCASRTGTGLVQPQHFGDGTRLSIL.

There are a few counts of this clonotype. The chain recombines TRBV7-9 with TRBJ2-1, with 9 bases lining up with TRBD2. This CDR3 is 16 amino acids long. Germline-derived CDR1 and CDR2 are SEHNR and FQNEAQ (reference sequence). Germline trimming cut 3 bases from V and 4 bases from J; bases unmatched to any gene: 7. CDR3 nucleotide sequence: TGTGCCAGCAGCTTTCTAACTAGCGGGCAATACAATGAGCAGTTCTTC. Translated: CASSFLTSGQYNEQFF.

As for this clonotype: A much more abundant neighbour one base away suggests this may be a read error. V and J are TRBV28 and TRBJ2-1; no firm D call. The CDR3 has 11 amino acids. The V gene's germline CDR1 is MDHEN and CDR2 SYDVKM. In DNA form, the CDR3 reads TGTGCCAGCACCCTTGTGGGTGAGCAGTTGTTC. As protein: CASTLVGEQLF.

The rearrangement uses TRBV20-1 and TRBJ2-7; a weak D match, TRBD1 (6 bases). Germline CDR1 is DFQATT and CDR2 is SNEGSKA (reference sequence). Trimming stripped 5 bases from V and 6 bases from J, with 14 bases between. There are 12 residues in the CDR3. The CDR3 region is CSAGQRVGEQYF. The CDR3 DNA follows: TGCAGTGCTGGACAGAGGGTAGGCGAGCAGTACTTC.

This clonotype was seen many times. The chain is built from TRBV7-2 and TRBJ2-7, with TRBD2 matching over 10 bases. Germline V lookup: CDR1 SGHTA, CDR2 FQGNSA. V dropped 5 bases and J dropped 3; count of bases not matched to a gene: 7. CDR3 size: 15 residues. The CDR3 is CASSLGLAENYEQYF. The CDR3 DNA is TGTGCCAGCAGCCTCGGACTAGCGGAAAACTACGAGCAGTACTTC.

This clonotype was picked up many times. The chain joins TRBV28 to TRBJ1-5; no clear D. Germline loops: CDR1 MDHEN, CDR2 SYDVKM. CDR3 length: 16 residues. Deletions cut 3 bases from V and 4 bases from J, with 16 bases between. The chain's CDR3 is CASSFVRLTLNQPQHF. The CDR3 nucleotides read TGTGCCAGCAGTTTTGTTAGACTCACCCTTAATCAGCCCCAGCATTTT.

The chain uses TRBV28 and TRBJ2-1; the D gene is possibly TRBD2 (5 bases). The CDR3 has 15 residues. V lost 2 bases and J lost 5, with 13 bases in between. Germline assignment: CDR1 MDHEN and CDR2 SYDVKM. The CDR3 DNA reads TGTGCCAGCAGTTTACCGGGGAGAGGAGACAATGAGCAGTTCTTC. Amino acid sequence: CASSLPGRGDNEQFF.

The rearrangement joins TRBV6-2 or TRBV6-3 to TRBJ2-3; D not certain. V shed 4 bases and J shed 2 bases, with 10 bases lying between them. CDR3 size: 14 residues. Germline CDR1 and CDR2: MNHEY and SVGEGT. CDR3 amino acids: CASSFRADTDTQYF. In DNA form, the CDR3 reads TGTGCCAGCAGTTTCCGGGCCGACACAGATACGCAGTATTTT.

The chain is built from TRBV24-1 and TRBJ1-1; TRBD1 agrees at 7 bases. CDR3 length: 13 residues. CDR1 KGHDR and CDR2 SFDVKD come from the germline V gene. Trimming cost V 7 bases and J 1 base; bases outside gene matches: 2. CDR3 nucleotide sequence: TGTGCCACCAGGCGGGACAGGAACACTGAAGCTTTCTTT. Translating gives CATRRDRNTEAFF.

This rearrangement joins TRBV19 to TRBJ2-1; no definite D call. CDR1 and CDR2 (germline): LNHDA, SQIVND (reference sequence). The CDR3 is 15 amino acids. Deletions cut 1 base from V and 6 bases from J, with 13 bases between. The CDR3 DNA is TGTGCCAGTAGTATAGCTACTGGACCGAGCAATGAGCAGTTCTTC. Translated: CASSIATGPSNEQFF.

The rearrangement uses TRBV19 and TRBJ2-3; 9 bases agree with TRBD2. The CDR3 length is 17 residues. CDR1 is LNHDA and CDR2 is SQIVND in the germline V gene (reference sequence). V shed 6 bases and J 2 bases; nucleotides not matched to a gene: 12. The chain's CDR3 is CASRREGGGGATDTQYF. DNA of the CDR3: TGTGCCAGTAGACGTGAGGGAGGCGGGGGGGCCACAGATACGCAGTATTTT.

A remark on this clonotype: A much larger clonotype is one base distant, so this may be a read error. No conserved phenylalanine or tryptophan is present at the end of the CDR3, so a read error is the likely explanation. V is TRBV29-1 and J is TRBJ1-1, with a weak D call TRBD1 (5 bases). This CDR3 has 12 residues. Trimming stripped 4 bases from V and 3 bases from J, with 9 bases between. Germline V lookup: CDR1 SQVTM, CDR2 ANQGSEA. CDR3 in amino acids: CSVAQGDTEAFY. In DNA, the CDR3 is TGCAGCGTTGCGCAGGGCGACACTGAAGCTTTCTAT.

The chain employs TRBV29-1 and TRBJ2-7; 7 positions agree with TRBD1. V gave up 5 bases and J gave up 3 bases; unmatched junction bases: 7. Germline CDR1 and CDR2: SQVTM and ANQGSEA. The CDR3 is 13 residues long. CDR3 sequence reads: CSVRDSQDYEQYF. The CDR3 DNA is TGCAGCGTTCGGGACAGCCAGGACTACGAGCAGTACTTC.

This clonotype was found many times. V gene TRBV7-2 combines with J gene TRBJ1-4; D possibly corresponds to TRBD1 (5 bases). The length of the CDR3 is 15 residues. Germline V gives CDR1 SGHTA, CDR2 FQGNSA. Trimming cost V 5 bases and J 7 bases, with 17 bases left between them. The CDR3 region has the DNA TGTGCCAGCAGCAATCGAGGGTGGGGGGGTGAAAAACTGTTTTTT. It encodes CASSNRGWGGEKLFF.

This clonotype was seen ten or more times. V gene TRBV7-2 combines with J gene TRBJ2-7, with D possibly matching TRBD1 (5 bases). The CDR3 spans 15 residues. Trimming took off 1 base at V and 7 bases at J, with 17 bases between the two ends. Germline loops: CDR1 SGHTA, CDR2 FQGNSA. The CDR3 is CASSLVRAQTEEQYF. The CDR3 nucleotides are TGTGCCAGCAGCTTAGTTCGGGCGCAGACAGAGGAGCAGTACTTC.